Listed below are T cell receptor beta chains from one sample, sequenced in a study of blood T cell repertoires in COVID-19. Produced via immunoSEQ multiplex PCR; TCRdb's table is partial and in-frame only. This sample has over 300,000 clones, with 83% found just once. The sample comprised peripheral blood. The source of these receptors is a woman aged 45 to 65 with acute or convalescent COVID-19. CDR3s include the opening cysteine and the closing phenylalanine or tryptophan. A D gene is named only where the DNA matches it firmly. Clone size appears in some rows only: once, few, many, or a class for an expanded clone.

TRBV4-2	.	TRBD1	TRBJ1-1	TGTGCCAGCAGCCCCACCGGGACAGGGGGTACTGAAGCTTTCTTT	CASSPTGTGGTEAFF
TRBV6-5	.	.	TRBJ2-7	TGTGCCAGCAGTTTGAACAGCTTCTACGAGCAGTACTTC	CASSLNSFYEQYF
TRBV6-5	.	.	TRBJ2-1	TGTGCCAGCAGAGTACCTACTAGCATGGAGATGGAGCAGTTCTTC	CASRVPTSMEMEQFF
TRBV9	.	.	TRBJ2-7	TGTGCCAGCAGCCCAGCGGGTGCCTCCTACGAGCAGTACTTC	CASSPAGASYEQYF
TRBV11-2	.	.	TRBJ1-5	TGTGCCAGCAGCTTAGGCTGGGGAGGGGGGAACAATCAGCCCCAGCATTTT	CASSLGWGGGNNQPQHF
TRBV6-5	.	TRBD1	TRBJ2-3	TGTGCCAGCAGGAGGGGGCCGGGCACAGATACGCAGTATTTT	CASRRGPGTDTQYF
TRBV7-9	.	.	TRBJ1-1	TGTGCCAGCAGCTCGGTGACATATCTTCAAGCTTTCTTT	CASSSVTYLQAFF
TRBV5-1	.	.	TRBJ1-1	TGCGCCAGCAGCCAGGGACAGAACACTGAAGCTTTCTTT	CASSQGQNTEAFF
TRBV7-9	.	.	TRBJ1-4	TGTGCCAGCAGCCCGTCGGGGTCTAATGAAAAACTGTTTTTT	CASSPSGSNEKLFF
TRBV7-9	.	.	TRBJ2-1	TGTGCCAGCAGCTTAAACGGTTACAATGAGCAGTTCTTC	CASSLNGYNEQFF
TRBV18	.	TRBD1	TRBJ2-2	TGTGCCAGCTCAGGGACAGCAGGGACCGGGGAGCTGTTTTTT	CASSGTAGTGELFF
TRBV29-1	.	TRBD1	TRBJ1-1	TGCAGCGTGGCTTTACAGGGGGCTGTTACTGAAGCTTTCTTT	CSVALQGAVTEAFF
TRBV2	.	.	TRBJ1-1	TGTGCCAACCGACCATCAGGGAACACTGAAGCTTTCTTT	CANRPSGNTEAFF
TRBV15	.	.	TRBJ1-1	TGTGCCACCACCGAGAGGAGTCAGAGCTCGGGGGGAGCTTTCTTT	CATTERSQSSGGAFF
TRBV15	.	.	TRBJ2-3	TGTGCCACCAGCAGAGGCCGGGAAGGCGGGAGTAGGGGGGATACGCAGTATTTT	CATSRGREGGSRGDTQYF
TRBV27	.	TRBD2	TRBJ2-3	TGTGCCAGCAATCAGACGGGAGGGGATACGCAGTATTTT	CASNQTGGDTQYF
TRBV4-2	.	.	TRBJ1-2	TGTGCCAGCAGCCAAGATCCGGAGCCTAGCGGCTACACCTTC	CASSQDPEPSGYTF
TRBV5-1	once	TRBD1	TRBJ1-3	TGCGCCAGCAGCTTGGTAGCAGGGGGTTCCTCTGGAAACACCATATATTTT	CASSLVAGGSSGNTIYF
TRBV6-5	.	TRBD1	TRBJ2-5	TGTGCCAGCAGCTCAAGACAGGGATACAAAGAGACCCAGTACTTC	CASSSRQGYKETQYF
TRBV7-2	.	.	TRBJ2-3	TGTGCCAGCAGCCCGCGGTATTCCACAGATACGCAGTATTTT	CASSPRYSTDTQYF
TRBV28	once	TRBD1	TRBJ1-1	TGTGCCAGCAGTTTCTCGGGGACAGGGAGGTTAACTGAAGCTTTCTTT	CASSFSGTGRLTEAFF
TRBV2	.	.	TRBJ2-3	TGTGCCAGCAGTCTAACAGATACGCAGTATTTT	CASSLTDTQYF
TRBV24-1	.	TRBD2	TRBJ2-4	TGTGCCACCAGTGAAGCGGGGGGTCGGAACATTCAGTACTTC	CATSEAGGRNIQYF
TRBV29-1	.	.	TRBJ2-5	TGCAGCGTTGACCATGGGGGGGCCCCAGAGACCCAGTACTTC	CSVDHGGAPETQYF
TRBV7-2	.	.	TRBJ1-1	TGTGCCAGCAGCCCGAGGACGGGAGGGACTGAAGCTTTCTTT	CASSPRTGGTEAFF
TRBV7-2	.	TRBD1	TRBJ2-7	TGTGCCAGCAGCCCGCAGACAGGGGGCTTTCACGAGCAGTACTTC	CASSPQTGGFHEQYF
TRBV6-5	.	TRBD2	TRBJ2-1	TGTGCCAGCAGTTCCCCACTACTAGCGGGACACAATGAGCAGTTCTTC	CASSSPLLAGHNEQFF
TRBV12-3/TRBV12-4	.	.	TRBJ2-2	TGTGCCAGCAGCCCAGGGCGTAACGGGGAGCTGTTTTTT	CASSPGRNGELFF
TRBV18	.	TRBD1	TRBJ2-7	TGTGCCAGCTCACCAAGCACAGGGGGTGTCTACGAGCAGTACTTC	CASSPSTGGVYEQYF
TRBV6-6	.	TRBD1	TRBJ2-1	TGTGCCAGCATCGCCCCGGGACAGGGCGGAAATGAGCAGTTCTTC	CASIAPGQGGNEQFF
TRBV7-2	.	.	TRBJ1-1	TGTGCCAGCAGCTCCCCTCGACAGGCCCTGAACACTGAAGCTTTCTTT	CASSSPRQALNTEAFF
TRBV7-3	.	TRBD2	TRBJ2-1	TGTGCCAGCAGCCTTAGCGGGAGCTCCTACAATGAGCAGTTCTTC	CASSLSGSSYNEQFF